This TCR beta chain was found in a study of T cell clones after liver transplantation. This CDR3 is 15 amino acids long. Trimming removed 1 base from V and 0 bases from J, with 10 bases in between. Germline V CDR1 and CDR2: SGHRS, YFSETQ. For this clone: Its cognate antigen is unknown.

General observations from the study: In a couple of subjects, few donor cells limited the measurable donor-reactive repertoire.

Sequencing used immunoSEQ multiplex PCR; TCRdb keeps in-frame clones, though not all of them. The sample lists tens of thousands of clones, around nine tenths occurring once. The chain joins TRBV5-1 to TRBJ2-5; no clear D. The sequence derives from a human donor who received a liver transplant. Here the sequenced sample was CD4+ T cells from blood, taken before liver transplant. The CDR3 here is CASSLLGSNQETQYF. In DNA form, the CDR3 reads TGCGCCAGCAGCTTGCTGGGCAGCAACCAAGAGACCCAGTACTTC.